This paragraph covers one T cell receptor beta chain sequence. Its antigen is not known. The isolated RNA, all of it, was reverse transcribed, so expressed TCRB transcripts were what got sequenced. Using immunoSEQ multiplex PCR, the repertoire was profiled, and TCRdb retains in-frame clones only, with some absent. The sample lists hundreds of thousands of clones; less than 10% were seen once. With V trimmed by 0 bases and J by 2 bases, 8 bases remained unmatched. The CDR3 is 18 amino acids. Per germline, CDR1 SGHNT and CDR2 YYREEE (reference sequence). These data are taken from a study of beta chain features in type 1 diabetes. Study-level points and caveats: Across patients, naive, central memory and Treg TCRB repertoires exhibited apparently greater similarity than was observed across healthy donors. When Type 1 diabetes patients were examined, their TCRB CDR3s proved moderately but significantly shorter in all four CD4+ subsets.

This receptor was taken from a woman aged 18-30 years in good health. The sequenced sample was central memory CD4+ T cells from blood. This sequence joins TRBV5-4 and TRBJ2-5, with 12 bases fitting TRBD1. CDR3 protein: CASSLAPGQGARQETQYF. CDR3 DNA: TGTGCCAGCAGCTTGGCACCGGGACAGGGGGCTAGGCAAGAGACCCAGTACTTC.